This TCR beta chain comes out of a study of post-analysis software for immune sequencing data. For the study at large: Courses of disease covered relapsing-remitting, secondary progressive and progressive-relapsing multiple sclerosis.

Germline assignment: CDR1 MNHEY and CDR2 SMNVEV (reference sequence). V was shortened by 3 bases and J by 2 bases, with 15 bases between the two germline ends. This CDR3 has 16 residues. For this clonotype: Its target is unknown.

The study's findings and limits: Versus controls, multiple sclerosis patients showed significantly lower diversity (normalized Chao1). Compared with controls, patients had more of about 5 TRBV segments, including TRBV5-6, TRBV5-1 and TRBV20-1.

Prepared TCR beta cDNA libraries contained unique molecular identifiers. It was from roughly 1.1 to 9.2 million T cells that some 470,000 cDNA molecules came. Each CDR3 protein gets one entry after TCRdb re-called the PCR reads with MiXCR. In the table there are about 500,000 distinct CDR3 sequences, around 40% of which are singletons. Sequencing used blood. The origin of this receptor is a girl aged 5-17 years with multiple sclerosis. The rearrangement links TRBV27 to TRBJ2-3, with D hard to call. The CDR3: CASSLETTRITDTQYF. CDR3 nucleotides: TGTGCCAGCAGTTTGGAGACGACGCGAATCACAGATACGCAGTATTTT.